One and the same sample provided the 16 T cell receptor beta chains below, sequenced in a study of T cells in Graves' hyperthyroidism and ophthalmopathy (dated by TCRdb to between 2019 and 2020). The library was generated by multiplex PCR. Sequencer: Illumina HiSeq 2000. The TCR beta CDR3 regions were amplified from the RNA transcripts. The first round of RT-PCR for the TCR CDR3 was performed with the HTBI primer set and the Qiagen OneStep RT-PCR kit. TCRdb ran its own pipeline on the public reads, namely fastp trimming at Q25 and MiXCR clone calling, and kept in-frame beta chains. Every entry covers one CDR3 protein and lists the most common genes and DNA from its rows. The sample includes about 500,000 distinct CDR3 sequences, with about 16% observed a single time. The ten largest clones represent less than 30% of the sample. Sequencing was carried out using blood. These receptor sequences come from a woman aged 30 to 39 with Graves' ophthalmopathy.

This chain joins TRBV9 and TRBJ2-7; 8 bases line up with TRBD1. The CDR3 has 15 amino acids. Trimming at V came to 0 bases and at J to 3 bases, leaving 5 bases not matched to a gene. The germline CDR1 and CDR2 sequences are SGDLS and YYNGEE. The CDR3 is CASSVAGTGDYEQYF. CDR3 nucleotides: TGTGCCAGCAGCGTAGCCGGGACAGGTGACTACGAGCAGTACTTC.

On this clonotype: Given a much more abundant clone one base away, this may be a read error. V and J are TRBV6-4 and TRBJ2-7; D remains unclear. Trimming shortened V by 6 bases and J by 0 bases, and 12 bases separated the two germline ends. The CDR3 is made up of 14 amino acids. The germline V gene has CDR1 MRHNA and CDR2 SNTAGT. CDR3 region: CASSPHTRSYEQYF. The CDR3 bases are TGTGCCAGCAGCCCACATACCCGCTCCTACGAGCAGTACTTC.

This clonotype has at least ten counts. The chain is built from TRBV3-1 and TRBJ2-1; 7 bases fit TRBD2. Germline V gene lookup returns CDR1 LGHDT and CDR2 YNNKEL (reference sequence). The CDR3 totals 14 residues. Trimming cost V 4 bases and J 7 bases; bases outside gene matches: 7. The CDR3 loop is CASSRTSLRNEQFF. For the CDR3, the DNA is TGTGCCAGCAGCCGGACTAGTTTGAGGAATGAGCAGTTCTTC.

The gene calls are TRBV6-1 and TRBJ1-3; no firm D call. V was pared by 7 bases and J by 0 bases, with 16 bases between. CDR1 and CDR2 from the germline V gene are MNHNS and SASEGT. The CDR3 is made up of 16 amino acids. The CDR3 is CASTDRVINSGNTIYF. CDR3 nucleotide sequence: TGTGCCAGCACGGATCGGGTGATCAACTCTGGAAACACCATATATTTT.

This clonotype was recorded once. A much larger clone sits a single nucleotide away, making a read error possible. The chain couples TRBV5-6 to TRBJ1-1; D call uncertain. There are 13 residues in the CDR3. Germline loops: CDR1 SGHDT, CDR2 YYEEEE. CDR3 residues: CTSSFRGNTEAFF. The CDR3 DNA reads TGTACCAGCAGCTTCAGAGGGAACACTGAAGCTTTCTTT.

This clonotype was seen ten or more times. CDR3 residues: CASSFSRGTTDTQYF. CDR3 sequence (DNA): TGTGCCAGCAGCTTCAGCAGGGGAACCACAGATACGCAGTATTTT. V and J are TRBV7-2 and TRBJ2-3, with D possibly matching TRBD1 (6 bases). This CDR3 comprises 15 residues. Trimming took off 3 bases at V and 2 bases at J, with 12 bases between the two ends. Germline V gene lookup returns CDR1 SGHTA and CDR2 FQGNSA.

The chain combines TRBV20-1 with TRBJ2-2; D is ambiguous. V was clipped by 3 bases and J by 4 bases, with 15 bases between them. CDR3 size: 15 residues. Germline lookup yields CDR1 DFQATT and CDR2 SNEGSKA (reference sequence). CDR3 loop: CSASIRNVPTGELFF. CDR3 nucleotide sequence: TGCAGTGCTAGTATAAGAAACGTTCCCACCGGGGAGCTGTTTTTT.

There are many counts of this clonotype. The chain employs TRBV20-1 and TRBJ2-1; unclear D gene. There are 11 residues in the CDR3. V was trimmed by 7 bases and J by 8 bases, leaving 12 bases between them. The germline gives CDR1 DFQATT, CDR2 SNEGSKA (reference sequence). The CDR3 sequence: CSVPLRDEQFF. For the CDR3, the DNA is TGCAGTGTTCCGCTAAGGGATGAGCAGTTCTTC.

This clonotype has ten or more counts. V usage is TRBV6-1 and J usage is TRBJ2-1; TRBD2 matches at 9 bases. This CDR3 spans 15 amino acids. From germline, CDR1 is MNHNS and CDR2 SASEGT. V shed 2 bases and J 5 bases; nucleotides not matched to a gene: 4. CDR3: CASSELSGRNNEQFF. The CDR3 coding sequence is TGTGCCAGCAGTGAACTCAGCGGGAGGAACAATGAGCAGTTCTTC.

The table lists this clonotype with a few counts. The V call is TRBV4-3, the J call TRBJ2-7; TRBD2 aligns across 10 bases. Germline assignment: CDR1 LGHNA and CDR2 YSLEER. Trimming at V came to 5 bases and at J to 12 bases, leaving 10 bases not matched to a gene. There are 13 residues in the CDR3. The CDR3 protein is CASSASGSGRLYF. DNA of the CDR3: TGCGCCAGCAGCGCTAGCGGGAGTGGTCGGCTGTACTTC.

V usage is TRBV29-1 and J usage is TRBJ2-1; either TRBD1 or TRBD2 may fit D (5 bases each). This CDR3 comprises 14 residues. Per the germline V gene, CDR1 is SQVTM and CDR2 is ANQGSEA. The V end was cut by 6 bases, the J end by 2 bases, with 14 bases between. The CDR3 nucleotides are TGCAGCGTGGCCGCGAGGGGCGCCTACAATGAGCAGTTCTTC. Protein: CSVAARGAYNEQFF.

The sample holds a few counts of this clonotype. The chain employs TRBV7-6 and TRBJ1-5; D is possibly TRBD1 (6 bases). V was shortened by 1 base and J by 6 bases, with 10 bases between the two germline ends. This CDR3 has 14 residues. Germline V gene lookup returns CDR1 SGHVS and CDR2 FNYEAQ. In DNA form, the CDR3 reads TGTGCCAGCAGCTTAGGTAGGGGGGCTCAGCCCCAGCATTTT. It yields the protein CASSLGRGAQPQHF.

This clonotype came up many times. V is TRBV11-2 and J is TRBJ1-5, with D hard to call. Germline V gene sequence: CDR1 SGHAT, CDR2 FQNNGV. The V end was cut by 5 bases, the J end by 6 bases, with 11 bases between. This CDR3 is 13 amino acids long. The CDR3 DNA follows: TGTGCCAGCAGCCCAACGGGTCGTCAGCCCCAGCATTTT. Its protein product is CASSPTGRQPQHF.

In this sample, this clonotype turned up many times. The CDR3 nucleotides are TGTGCCAGCAGTCGGACAGGGTCGAACGAGCAGTACTTC. Translated: CASSRTGSNEQYF. The chain has TRBV12-3 or TRBV12-4 and TRBJ2-7, with 8 positions matching TRBD1. After removal of 5 bases from V and 5 bases from J, the junction contained 5 bases not matched to a gene. The CDR3 totals 13 residues.

V is TRBV13 and J is TRBJ2-5; D is unclear. Trimming removed 6 bases from V and 3 bases from J, with 11 bases in between. Germline V gives CDR1 PRHDT, CDR2 FYEKMQ (reference sequence). This CDR3 comprises 13 residues. CDR3 DNA: TGTGCCAGCAGTTCCCGGGCTAAAGAGACCCAGTACTTC. Its translation: CASSSRAKETQYF. The full variable domain, with the rest looked up from reference TRBV13 and TRBJ2-5, is AAGVIQSPRHLIKEKRETATLKCYPIPRHDTVYWYQQGPGQDPQFLISFYEKMQSDKGSIPDRFSAQQFSDYHSELNMSSLELGDSALYFCASSSRAKETQYFGPGTRLLVL.

Ten or more counts support this clonotype. This sequence joins TRBV6-2 or TRBV6-3 and TRBJ2-7, with TRBD1 identical over 7 bases. CDR3 length equals 12 residues. J gave up 4 bases and V 7 bases, and 4 bases lay outside the gene matches. CDR1 is MNHEY and CDR2 is SVGEGT in the germline V gene. The CDR3 here is CASKGQLYEQYF. Written as DNA, the CDR3 is TGTGCCAGCAAGGGACAGCTATACGAGCAGTACTTC.